The 16 T cell receptor beta chains below come from one sample, sequenced in a study of blood T cell repertoires in COVID-19 (TCRdb year 2020). Receptor libraries were prepared by the immunoSEQ multiplex PCR assay. What TCRdb holds here is the immuneACCESS table cut down to in-frame rearrangements. Part of the clones is not present; checked against another copy, under half of the missing clones reflect an unresolved V gene, and the others are unexplained. Recorded for this sample are around 330,000 clones; roughly nine tenths of them occurred a single time. The top ten clonotypes cover 2.6% of the sample. Sequencing used PBMCs or T cells enriched from blood (not recorded which). These receptors were taken from a man aged 55 to 70 who had recovered from COVID-19.

This clone was detected only a few times. This chain joins TRBV2 and TRBJ2-7; 9 bases align to TRBD1. With 5 bases clipped from V and 6 bases from J, the junction kept 8 bases outside the gene matches. The CDR3 is 14 residues long. Germline CDR1 is SNHLY and CDR2 is FYNNEI. CDR3 region: CASSSGTGSSEQYF. CDR3 coding DNA: TGTGCCAGCAGTTCGGGGACAGGGTCGTCCGAGCAGTACTTC. Full variable domain (outside the CDR3, taken from reference TRBV2 and TRBJ2-7): EPEVTQTPSHQVTQMGQEVILRCVPISNHLYFYWYRQILGQKVEFLVSFYNNEISEKSEIFDDQFSVERPDGSNFTLKIRSTKLEDSAMYFCASSSGTGSSEQYFGPGTRLTVT.

The J gene is TRBJ2-7, the V gene TRBV2; maybe TRBD2 (7 bases). The CDR3 is 15 amino acids. Germline assignment: CDR1 SNHLY and CDR2 FYNNEI. The V end was cut by 0 bases, the J end by 1 base, with 10 bases between. As DNA, the CDR3 is TGTGCCAGCAGTGAAGCGGGGGGGGCGTCCTACGAGCAGTACTTC. Its translation is CASSEAGGASYEQYF. Supplemented by reference TRBV2 and TRBJ2-7, the full variable domain reads EPEVTQTPSHQVTQMGQEVILRCVPISNHLYFYWYRQILGQKVEFLVSFYNNEISEKSEIFDDQFSVERPDGSNFTLKIRSTKLEDSAMYFCASSEAGGASYEQYFGPGTRLTVT.

V gene TRBV18 combines with J gene TRBJ2-6; 11 bases line up with TRBD1. J gave up 1 base and V 6 bases, and 11 bases lay outside the gene matches. The CDR3 spans 19 residues. Germline V gene sequence: CDR1 KGHSH, CDR2 LQKENI. The CDR3 DNA reads TGTGCCAGCTCGCATAAAGGACAGGGGGCGCGGTCTGGGGCCAACGTCCTGACTTTC. Amino acid sequence: CASSHKGQGARSGANVLTF. Filled out from reference TRBV18 and TRBJ2-6, the complete variable domain reads NAGVMQNPRHLVRRRGQEARLRCSPMKGHSHVYWYRQLPEEGLKFMVYLQKENIIDESGMPKERFSAEFPKEGPSILRIQQVVRGDSAAYFCASSHKGQGARSGANVLTFGAGSRLTVL.

This chain joins TRBV7-2 and TRBJ1-5; possible D gene TRBD1, 5 bases. Trimming stripped 5 bases from V and 5 bases from J, with 10 bases between. CDR1 and CDR2 (germline): SGHTA, FQGNSA. This CDR3 has 13 amino acids. CDR3 nucleotide sequence: TGTGCCAGCAGCACAGGACGGGATCAGCCCCAGCATTTT. Translating gives CASSTGRDQPQHF.

This clone appeared a single time. The chain recombines TRBV27 with TRBJ1-2; 10 bases agree with TRBD1. The germline V gene has CDR1 MNHEY and CDR2 SMNVEV (reference sequence). Germline trimming cut 2 bases from V and 4 bases from J; bases unmatched to any gene: 7. This CDR3 spans 16 amino acids. CDR3 sequence (DNA): TGTGCCAGCAGTTTAGGGACAGGGGCCTGGGGCTATGGCTACACCTTC. Amino acids: CASSLGTGAWGYGYTF.

This chain connects TRBV28 to TRBJ1-3; D is possibly TRBD1 (6 bases). CDR3 length equals 14 residues. Trimming shortened V by 3 bases and J by 2 bases, and 8 bases separated the two germline ends. Germline V gives CDR1 MDHEN, CDR2 SYDVKM. The CDR3 sequence is CASSLWGPGNTIYF. For the CDR3, the DNA is TGTGCCAGCAGTTTGTGGGGGCCTGGAAACACCATATATTTT.

V is TRBV5-6 and J is TRBJ2-2; 9 bases align to TRBD2. This CDR3 has 15 amino acids. Germline CDR1 is SGHDT and CDR2 is YYEEEE. V shed 2 bases and J 6 bases; nucleotides not matched to a gene: 5. CDR3 coding DNA: TGTGCCAGCAGCTTTAGCGGGAGCTTAGCCGGGGAGCTGTTTTTT. Translating it yields CASSFSGSLAGELFF. Looking up the rest from reference TRBV5-6 and TRBJ2-2 gives the full variable domain: DAGVTQSPTHLIKTRGQQVTLRCSPKSGHDTVSWYQQALGQGPQFIFQYYEEEERQRGNFPDRFSGHQFPNYSSELNVNALLLGDSALYLCASSFSGSLAGELFFGEGSRLTVL.

The CDR3 protein is CASSSGGANYGYTF. The CDR3 DNA sequence: TGTGCCAGCAGCTCGGGGGGGGCGAACTATGGCTACACCTTC. V usage is TRBV5-4 and J usage is TRBJ1-2; possibly TRBD1 for D (6 bases). This CDR3 has 14 residues. The V gene's germline CDR1 is SGHNT and CDR2 YYREEE (reference sequence). Trimming left V 3 bases short and J 2 bases short, with 11 bases between. The variable domain in full, completed from reference TRBV5-4 and TRBJ1-2, reads ETGVTQSPTHLIKTRGQQVTLRCSSQSGHNTVSWYQQALGQGPQFIFQYYREEENGRGNFPPRFSGLQFPNYSSELNVNALELDDSALYLCASSSGGANYGYTFGSGTRLTVV.

The CDR3 region has the DNA TGTGCCAGCAGCTCAGATACAGACATGAACACTGAAGCTTTCTTT. It specifies CASSSDTDMNTEAFF. The chain links TRBV7-8 to TRBJ1-1; no reliable D call. This CDR3 region has 15 residues. With 4 bases removed from V and 0 bases from J, the gap between germline ends came to 12 bases. Germline values: CDR1 SGHVS, CDR2 FQNEAQ.

CDR3 nucleotide sequence: TGTGCCAGCAGCGTCCTAGCGGGGATGCAAGAGACCCAGTACTTC. Its translation is CASSVLAGMQETQYF. The chain uses TRBV9 and TRBJ2-5; 9 nucleotides agree with TRBD2. The germline V gene encodes CDR1 SGDLS and CDR2 YYNGEE. The trim removed 2 bases at V and 2 bases at J, leaving 4 bases unmatched. This CDR3 comprises 15 residues.

The CDR3 DNA reads as TGCGCCAGCAGCTCCCGACTAGCGGGGGGGAACACCGGGGAGCTGTTTTTT. Its protein product is CASSSRLAGGNTGELFF. The V call is TRBV5-1, the J call TRBJ2-2; TRBD2 agrees at 13 bases. The V and J ends lost 3 bases and 1 base, in that order; junction bases with no gene match: 3. This CDR3 region has 17 residues. Germline CDR1 reads SGHRS; CDR2 reads YFSETQ.

This chain uses TRBV19 with TRBJ1-1, with D possibly TRBD1 on 6 matching bases. The CDR3 loop spans 16 amino acids. V gave up 4 bases and J gave up 0 bases, with 15 bases separating them. Germline-derived CDR1 and CDR2 are LNHDA and SQIVND (reference sequence). The CDR3 is CASSTPGHGMNTEAFF. CDR3 bases: TGTGCCAGTAGTACCCCGGGACATGGTATGAACACTGAAGCTTTCTTT.

V is TRBV30 and J is TRBJ2-1; D is perhaps TRBD2 (5 bases). V was shortened by 2 bases and J by 0 bases, with 8 bases between the two germline ends. The germline V gene encodes CDR1 GTSNPN and CDR2 SVGIG (reference sequence). The CDR3 consists of 14 residues. The CDR3 here is CAWSPRGSYNEQFF. In DNA form, the CDR3 reads TGTGCCTGGAGTCCTCGGGGCTCCTACAATGAGCAGTTCTTC.

This sequence joins TRBV18 and TRBJ1-1; weak D call: TRBD1 (5 bases). The V gene lost 7 bases and the J gene lost 1 base, with 13 bases spanning the gap. CDR1 KGHSH and CDR2 LQKENI come from the germline V gene. This CDR3 region has 14 residues. The CDR3 DNA sequence: TGTGCCAGCTATGGCGTCAGGGAGAACACTGAAGCTTTCTTT. It is translated as CASYGVRENTEAFF. Looking up the rest from reference TRBV18 and TRBJ1-1 gives the full variable domain: NAGVMQNPRHLVRRRGQEARLRCSPMKGHSHVYWYRQLPEEGLKFMVYLQKENIIDESGMPKERFSAEFPKEGPSILRIQQVVRGDSAAYFCASYGVRENTEAFFGQGTRLTVV.

The V call is TRBV3-1 (or the pseudogene TRBV3-2), the J call TRBJ2-1, with 8 bases aligning to TRBD2. The germline V gene encodes CDR1 LGHDT and CDR2 YNNKEL (reference sequence). The V segment lost 3 bases and the J segment 7 bases; nucleotides outside the gene matches: 2. CDR3 length: 13 amino acids. In DNA, the CDR3 is TGTGCCAGCAGCCATCGCGGGGGGAATGAGCAGTTCTTC. Translation gives CASSHRGGNEQFF.

The chain carries TRBV5-1 and TRBJ2-5; a possible D gene is TRBD2 (5 bases). The CDR3 totals 14 residues. CDR1 is SGHRS, CDR2 YFSETQ, per germline. Trimming removed 3 bases from V and 5 bases from J, with 14 bases in between. The CDR3 reads CASSSGSSGETQYF. CDR3 sequence (DNA): TGCGCCAGCAGCTCGGGCTCTTCGGGGGAGACCCAGTACTTC.